The rows below give T cell receptor beta chains drawn from one sample of a study of cytomegalovirus exposure and HLA in healthy donors. The repertoire was sequenced with immunoSEQ multiplex PCR; TCRdb's copy has only in-frame clones and lacks some. The sample records 200,000 to 250,000 clones, around 89% being singletons. The sample taken for sequencing was PBMCs. These receptors all stem from a woman aged 18-35 years in good health and CMV-seronegative. Each CDR3 is given with its conserved first and last residue. A D gene is named only where the DNA matches it firmly. Clone size is not always given. Where it is, it says once, few, many or a class for expanded clones.

d_call	j_call	clone_size	v_call	cdr3_aa	cdr3_nt
NA	TRBJ2-1	NA	TRBV5-1	CASSLAPIVNNEQFF	TGCGCCAGCAGCTTGGCTCCGATAGTAAACAATGAGCAGTTCTTC
NA	TRBJ1-2	NA	TRBV27	CASSPTDKRNYGYTF	TGTGCCAGCAGTCCGACAGACAAACGCAACTATGGCTACACCTTC
NA	TRBJ1-4	NA	TRBV7-2	CASSSQGEKLFF	TGTGCCAGCAGTTCCCAGGGTGAAAAACTGTTTTTT
NA	TRBJ2-7	NA	TRBV4-1	CASSPSGLGPYEQYF	TGCGCCAGCAGCCCTTCAGGGTTGGGGCCCTACGAGCAGTACTTC
NA	TRBJ2-7	once	TRBV4-3	CASSQDSAGRRSGEQYF	TGCGCCAGCAGCCAAGATTCCGCGGGGAGGCGCTCAGGGGAGCAGTACTTC
TRBD1	TRBJ2-3	once	TRBV6-5	CASRSGTGLTDTQYF	TGTGCCAGCAGGTCCGGGACAGGGTTAACAGATACGCAGTATTTT
NA	TRBJ2-1	once	TRBV4-1	CASSQGLAWYNEQFF	TGCGCCAGCAGCCAAGGCCTAGCTTGGTACAATGAGCAGTTCTTC
TRBD1	TRBJ1-1	NA	TRBV2	CASSVASTGGAKNTEAFF	TGTGCCAGCAGTGTCGCTTCTACAGGGGGCGCGAAAAACACTGAAGCTTTCTTT
NA	TRBJ2-4	NA	TRBV7-9	CASSPVGALAKNIQYF	TGTGCCAGCAGCCCGGTAGGGGCACTAGCCAAAAACATTCAGTACTTC
TRBD2	TRBJ2-7	NA	TRBV10-3	CATSGGPYEQYF	TGTGCCACTAGCGGGGGACCCTACGAGCAGTACTTC
TRBD2	TRBJ2-7	NA	TRBV18	CASSPRGLVSYEQYF	TGTGCCAGCTCACCACGTGGACTAGTATCCTACGAGCAGTACTTC
TRBD1	TRBJ1-1	NA	TRBV18	CASSPLAGGRDTEAFF	TGTGCCAGCTCACCATTGGCAGGGGGCAGGGACACTGAAGCTTTCTTT
NA	TRBJ2-7	NA	TRBV11-3	CASSLTGMEQYF	TGTGCCAGCAGCTTAACCGGGATGGAGCAGTACTTC
NA	TRBJ1-3	NA	TRBV5-4	CASSLARRGNTIYF	TGTGCCAGCAGCTTGGCTCGGAGGGGAAACACCATATATTTT
NA	TRBJ2-5	NA	TRBV7-9	CASIHSGVETQYF	TGTGCCAGCATCCATTCGGGGGTGGAGACCCAGTACTTC
TRBD2	TRBJ2-3	NA	TRBV2	CASSDLRETADTQYF	TGTGCCAGCAGTGATCTGCGGGAGACCGCAGATACGCAGTATTTT
NA	TRBJ1-1	NA	TRBV5-5	CASSLVVIQGTEAFF	TGTGCCAGCAGCTTGGTGGTTATCCAGGGCACTGAAGCTTTCTTT
NA	TRBJ1-1	NA	TRBV7-2	CASRSQGTNTEAFF	TGTGCCAGCAGGTCACAGGGAACGAACACTGAAGCTTTCTTT